The subject of this entry is one T cell receptor beta chain. Its antigen is as yet unknown. The data originate from a study of T-cell reconstitution after alpha-beta-depleted transplantation in children. V was pared by 2 bases and J by 10 bases, with 15 bases between. The CDR3 has 14 amino acids. Germline values: CDR1 KGHSH, CDR2 LQKENI. Broader study findings: Several hundred expanded graft clones reportedly supplied alpha-beta T cells about two months after transplant. Among T cells one year after transplant, newly produced cells accounted for most counts and diversity. TCRbeta diversity was high at day 60 in some patients (a result of surviving recipient T cells and thymic progenitors).

It was with unique molecular identifiers that the TCRbeta library was prepared. TCRdb re-called the PCR reads with MiXCR, one entry per CDR3 protein. The data contain roughly 570,000 distinct CDR3 sequences, 25% to 30% of them singletons. The source material was PBMCs, sampled before TCRalphabeta/CD19-depleted stem cell transplant. The chain joins TRBV18 to TRBJ2-1; unclear D gene. The receptor's source is a boy younger than two with Wiskott-Aldrich syndrome, due to receive a stem cell transplant. As DNA, the CDR3 is TGTGCCAGCTCACCATCGGCTAACCCCGGGGAGCAGTTCTTC. It yields the protein CASSPSANPGEQFF.